These 16 T cell receptor beta chains came from one sample sequenced in a study of blood T cell repertoires in COVID-19 (dated by TCRdb to about 2020). Library construction relied on the immunoSEQ multiplex PCR assay. TCRdb carries this immuneACCESS record with in-frame sequences only. Its versions omit some clonotypes, under half of them owing to an unresolved V gene in the studies checked, with the rest unexplained. This sample is represented by roughly 40,000 clones; about 85% of them were singletons. 29% of the sample is in the top ten clones. The sequencing sample was made of peripheral blood. Receptors were obtained from a man older than 75 with active or convalescent COVID-19.

This chain joins TRBV4-3 and TRBJ1-1; D unresolved. The CDR3 loop spans 12 amino acids. V gave up 1 base and J gave up 5 bases, with 5 bases separating them. Germline assignment: CDR1 LGHNA and CDR2 YSLEER. CDR3 in DNA: TGCGCCAGCAGCCAAGGCCGGACTGAAGCTTTCTTT. This sequence encodes CASSQGRTEAFF.

The V and J genes are TRBV7-7 and TRBJ1-2, with D tentatively TRBD1 (6 bases). The V end lost 4 bases, the J end lost 1 base, and 19 bases lay between the germline ends. The CDR3 spans 17 residues. Looked up from germline, CDR1 is SSHAT and CDR2 is FNYEAQ (reference sequence). The CDR3 DNA reads as TGTGCCAGCAGCTCCATGCTTTGGGACATCCGTAACTATGGCTACACCTTC. Protein sequence: CASSSMLWDIRNYGYTF.

This chain joins TRBV6-5 and TRBJ2-2; the D gene is possibly TRBD2 (6 bases). This CDR3 contains 15 residues. V was cut by 2 bases and J by 5 bases, with 12 bases left in between. Germline values: CDR1 MNHEY, CDR2 SVGAGI. The CDR3 DNA is TGTGCCAGCAGTTACGTCGGGAGTGGGACCGGGGAGCTGTTTTTT. Encoded protein: CASSYVGSGTGELFF.

The V gene is TRBV10-3, the J gene TRBJ1-6, with D tentatively TRBD1 (5 bases). CDR1 and CDR2 (germline): ENHRY, SYGVKD. There are 13 residues in the CDR3. V was cut by 7 bases and J by 3 bases, with 7 bases left in between. The CDR3 loop reads CAIKGDYNSPLHF. The CDR3 DNA follows: TGTGCCATCAAAGGGGACTATAATTCACCCCTCCACTTT.

V and J are TRBV6-6 and TRBJ1-6; D is uncertain. V was clipped by 5 bases and J by 10 bases, with 15 bases between them. Germline CDR1 is MNHNY and CDR2 is SVGAGI (reference sequence). The CDR3 consists of 14 residues. CDR3 protein: CASSRTQEESPLHF. CDR3 DNA: TGTGCCAGCAGTCGGACTCAGGAGGAGTCACCCCTCCACTTT.

CDR3 coding DNA: TGTGCCAGCAGCTCAGCGCGGGGGGTTGCTTATGAAAAACTGTTTTTT. Encoded protein: CASSSARGVAYEKLFF. This rearrangement joins TRBV5-5 to TRBJ1-4, with TRBD1 as a possible D gene (5 bases). Trimming cost V 3 bases and J 6 bases, with 18 bases left between them. This CDR3 region has 16 residues. Germline CDR1 reads SGHKS; CDR2 reads YYEKEE (reference sequence).

This clone was observed once. At one end the junction does not follow the germline gene, possibly because of a read error. The chain is built from TRBV3-1 (or the pseudogene TRBV3-2) and TRBJ1-1, with TRBD1 identical over 11 bases. This CDR3 contains 12 residues. Germline CDR1 is LGHDT and CDR2 is YNNKEL (reference sequence). The CDR3 sequence is CASSQDQGDRGF. The CDR3, as DNA: TGTGCCAGCAGCCAAGATCAAGGGGACAGGGGGTTT.

V and J are TRBV7-2 and TRBJ1-2, with unresolved D. The V end lost 2 bases, the J end lost 8 bases, and 18 bases lay between the germline ends. Germline lookup yields CDR1 SGHTA and CDR2 FQGNSA. This CDR3 is 15 amino acids long. CDR3 in DNA: TGTGCCAGCAGCTTATCCCCCCAGGATCCGAGCGGCTACACCTTC. Its translation is CASSLSPQDPSGYTF.

The chain combines TRBV5-5 with TRBJ2-7; TRBD1 matches at 8 bases. The length of the CDR3 is 13 residues. The ends lost 4 bases at V and 6 bases at J; junction bases unmatched: 6. Germline CDR1 SGHKS, CDR2 YYEKEE (reference sequence). Here the CDR3 DNA reads TGTGCCAGCAGCACGGGGACAGGTGCCGAGCAGTACTTC. It is translated as CASSTGTGAEQYF.

DNA for the CDR3: TGCGCCAGCAGCCAAGGACTAGCGGGGGCTACGCAGTATTTT. Protein: CASSQGLAGATQYF. The V call is TRBV4-3, the J call TRBJ2-3; 12 bases match TRBD2. J lost 8 bases, V lost 1 base, and 1 base had no gene match. Germline assignment: CDR1 LGHNA and CDR2 YSLEER. The CDR3 spans 14 residues.

The chain combines TRBV29-1 with TRBJ1-2, with 7 nucleotides matching TRBD1. Germline V gene lookup returns CDR1 SQVTM and CDR2 ANQGSEA. The CDR3 loop spans 12 amino acids. Germline trimming cut 7 bases from V and 7 bases from J; bases unmatched to any gene: 9. The CDR3 bases are TGCAGCGCATTTACAGGGGATCCTGGCTACACCTTC. It yields the protein CSAFTGDPGYTF.

The chain's CDR3 is CASLPSAYGYTF. The CDR3 DNA reads as TGTGCCAGCCTACCCAGCGCCTATGGCTACACCTTC. V usage is TRBV21-1 and J usage is TRBJ1-2. TRBV21-1 is flagged as a pseudogene. There are 12 residues in the CDR3.

V usage is TRBV6-5 and J usage is TRBJ2-7; 7 nucleotides agree with TRBD1. Germline V gene sequence: CDR1 MNHEY, CDR2 SVGAGI. The V segment lost 6 bases and the J segment 5 bases; nucleotides outside the gene matches: 10. This CDR3 contains 14 residues. CDR3 loop: CASSHDRASNEQYF. CDR3 nucleotide sequence: TGTGCCAGCAGCCACGACAGGGCCTCGAACGAGCAGTACTTC.

This clone was observed once. This chain links TRBV19 with TRBJ1-3, with 7 bases matching TRBD1. With 4 bases clipped from V and 0 bases from J, the junction kept 3 bases outside the gene matches. This CDR3 region has 15 residues. Germline V gene lookup returns CDR1 LNHDA and CDR2 SQIVND (reference sequence). The CDR3 is CASSKGTDSGNTIYF. The CDR3 DNA reads as TGTGCCAGTAGTAAAGGGACAGACTCTGGAAACACCATATATTTT.

The V and J genes are TRBV7-2 and TRBJ2-1, with a weak D call TRBD1 (6 bases). Germline V gives CDR1 SGHTA, CDR2 FQGNSA. The CDR3 length is 16 residues. Trimming shortened V by 2 bases and J by 8 bases, and 19 bases separated the two germline ends. The DNA of the CDR3 is TGTGCCAGCAGCTTATCTGGGGGCTTTTCCTTCCATGAGCAGTTCTTC. It yields the protein CASSLSGGFSFHEQFF. Full variable domain (remainder filled in from reference TRBV7-2 and TRBJ2-1): GAGVSQSPSNKVTEKGKDVELRCDPISGHTALYWYRQSLGQGLEFLIYFQGNSAPDKSGLPSDRFSAERTGGSVSTLTIQRTQQEDSAVYLCASSLSGGFSFHEQFFGPGTRLTVL.

The chain links TRBV5-1 to TRBJ1-1; no clear D gene. Trimming left V 2 bases short and J 1 base short, with 9 bases between. CDR3 length: 14 amino acids. The germline V gene encodes CDR1 SGHRS and CDR2 YFSETQ. CDR3 loop: CASSLRVPNTEAFF. The CDR3 DNA reads TGCGCCAGCAGCTTACGCGTTCCGAACACTGAAGCTTTCTTT.